This passage covers 16 T cell receptor beta chains from one sample sequenced in a study of T cell repertoires in cytomegalovirus infection. No antigen has been identified for these receptors. TCRdb ran MiXCR on the reads and lists one entry per CDR3 protein. Counted here are 300,000 to 400,000 distinct CDR3 sequences, roughly 25% occurring once; the ten biggest clones make up less than 15%. The sequences come from cultured PBMCs, collected from culture after CMV antigen stimulation. The receptors shown here come from a human donor in good health (CMV status not recorded). Some clones in this sample may be carry-over from other donors' samples.

This chain joins TRBV20-1 and TRBJ2-1; 10 bases fit TRBD2. Unmatched junction bases numbered 13, after V lost 6 bases and J lost 8 bases. This CDR3 comprises 15 residues. The germline V gene has CDR1 DFQATT and CDR2 SNEGSKA (reference sequence). CDR3 in amino acids: CSAPLMTGTSDEQFF. DNA of the CDR3: TGCAGTGCACCATTAATGACCGGGACTAGCGATGAGCAGTTCTTC.

This clonotype was seen more than once but under ten times. The rearrangement joins TRBV7-2 to TRBJ2-3, with 7 bases lining up with TRBD2. The germline CDR1 and CDR2 sequences are SGHTA and FQGNSA. The CDR3 extends over 14 amino acids. J was trimmed by 2 bases and V by 3 bases; bases with no gene match: 2. CDR3 amino acids: CASSFREVTDTQYF. CDR3 sequence (DNA): TGTGCCAGCAGCTTTCGGGAGGTCACAGATACGCAGTATTTT.

This rearrangement joins TRBV7-6 to TRBJ2-1; perhaps TRBD2 as D (6 bases). The CDR3 length is 13 residues. V shed 8 bases and J shed 3 bases, with 11 bases lying between them. Germline CDR1 and CDR2: SGHVS and FNYEAQ. CDR3 residues: CASVEGGYNEQFF. The CDR3 DNA reads TGTGCCAGCGTGGAGGGAGGCTACAATGAGCAGTTCTTC.

This clonotype was observed a handful of times. V usage is TRBV7-2 and J usage is TRBJ2-7, with TRBD2 matching 9 bases. V was clipped by 6 bases and J by 6 bases; unmatched bases: 12. CDR3 length: 15 residues. CDR1 is SGHTA, CDR2 FQGNSA, per germline. CDR3 region: CASSLTGGGRGEQYF. The CDR3, as DNA: TGTGCCAGCAGTTTGACGGGTGGCGGGAGGGGCGAGCAGTACTTC.

This clonotype was counted between two and nine times. The rearrangement uses TRBV19 and TRBJ2-1, with TRBD2 identical over 7 bases. Germline V gene lookup returns CDR1 LNHDA and CDR2 SQIVND (reference sequence). The J segment lost 9 bases and the V segment lost 4 bases, leaving 6 bases of the junction unmatched. CDR3 size: 13 residues. CDR3 DNA: TGTGCCAGTAGTACCAGGACTAGGAGTGAGCAGTTCTTC. Protein sequence: CASSTRTRSEQFF.

This chain links TRBV28 with TRBJ2-5, with 11 bases identical to TRBD1. This CDR3 comprises 16 residues. V gave up 4 bases and J gave up 5 bases; unmatched junction bases: 9. Germline V gene data show CDR1 as MDHEN and CDR2 as SYDVKM. For the CDR3, the DNA is TGTGCCAGCAGTTCCCGGACAGGGGGCTTATCGGAGACCCAGTACTTC. Encoded protein: CASSSRTGGLSETQYF.

This clonotype was seen ten or more times. This sequence joins TRBV27 and TRBJ1-1; 11 bases map to TRBD1. The CDR3 covers 17 residues. Trimming took 2 bases from V and 4 from J; bases not matched to a gene: 9. Germline values: CDR1 MNHEY, CDR2 SMNVEV (reference sequence). The CDR3: CASSLVGQGAAGTEAFF. The DNA for the CDR3 is TGTGCCAGCAGTTTAGTAGGACAGGGGGCCGCGGGCACTGAAGCTTTCTTT.

This clonotype was seen many times. The CDR3 DNA reads as TGTGCCAGCAGCGGGGGTATGGATACGCAGTATTTT. This codes for CASSGGMDTQYF. The chain links TRBV11-2 to TRBJ2-3; D might be TRBD1 or TRBD2, each matching 5 bases. The CDR3 covers 12 residues. Trimming took off 5 bases at V and 6 bases at J, with 9 bases between the two ends. Germline V gene lookup returns CDR1 SGHAT and CDR2 FQNNGV.

The V gene is TRBV6-2 or TRBV6-3, the J gene TRBJ1-5; no reliable D call. Per the germline V gene, CDR1 is MNHEY and CDR2 is SVGEGT. CDR3 length: 17 amino acids. The V and J ends lost 7 bases and 6 bases respectively, with 25 bases between them. The CDR3 spells CASTSPGGHWYSQPQHF. The CDR3, as DNA: TGTGCCAGCACCTCGCCCGGAGGGCACTGGTATTCTCAGCCCCAGCATTTT.

V gene TRBV24-1 combines with J gene TRBJ2-3; tentatively, D is TRBD1 (6 bases). Deletions cut 3 bases from V and 0 bases from J, with 15 bases between. This CDR3 spans 17 amino acids. The germline gives CDR1 KGHDR, CDR2 SFDVKD. CDR3 sequence: CATSDLGGVHSTDTQYF. CDR3 in DNA: TGTGCCACCAGTGATCTAGGGGGAGTCCATAGCACAGATACGCAGTATTTT.

V and J are TRBV6-2 or TRBV6-3 and TRBJ2-5; D possibly corresponds to TRBD1 (6 bases). V shed 6 bases and J shed 2 bases, with 16 bases lying between them. The CDR3 sequence is 15 residues long. Germline assignment: CDR1 MNHEY and CDR2 SVGEGT. Here the CDR3 DNA reads TGTGCCAGCAGCTCCGACTTTACAGGGCAAGAGACCCAGTACTTC. Its protein product is CASSSDFTGQETQYF.

This clonotype was found a few times. The chain joins TRBV6-5 to TRBJ2-3, with D possibly being TRBD1 (7 bases). In germline, CDR1 is MNHEY, CDR2 SVGAGI. V was trimmed by 6 bases and J by 0 bases, leaving 10 bases between them. This CDR3 comprises 14 residues. The DNA of the CDR3 is TGTGCCAGCAGGGAGGGGGCGAGCACAGATACGCAGTATTTT. It codes for CASREGASTDTQYF.

This clonotype was observed many times. The chain combines TRBV19 with TRBJ2-1; tentative D call: TRBD2 (5 bases). The CDR3 extends over 16 amino acids. V lost 3 bases and J 8 bases, leaving 20 bases between the germline ends. From germline, CDR1 is LNHDA and CDR2 SQIVND (reference sequence). Written as DNA, the CDR3 is TGTGCCAGTAGTATTTGGTATGAGGGCAGTATCGATGAGCAGTTCTTC. It specifies CASSIWYEGSIDEQFF.

In this sample, this clonotype turned up a few times. Here the CDR3 reads CASSGFGGSTDTQYF. CDR3 coding DNA: TGTGCCAGCAGTGGATTCGGCGGGAGCACAGATACGCAGTATTTT. The chain employs TRBV2 and TRBJ2-3; D perhaps matches TRBD2 (5 bases). Germline V lookup: CDR1 SNHLY, CDR2 FYNNEI. This CDR3 has 15 residues. Trimming stripped 4 bases from V and 0 bases from J, with 11 bases between.

This chain connects TRBV6-6 to TRBJ1-1; a possible D gene is TRBD1 (6 bases). CDR1 MNHNY and CDR2 SVGAGI come from the germline V gene (reference sequence). The CDR3 is made up of 16 amino acids. Trimming pared 2 bases from V and 4 bases from J, leaving 17 bases between. The CDR3 region is CASSYMQGNRGTEAFF. CDR3 coding DNA: TGTGCCAGCAGTTACATGCAGGGGAATCGGGGCACTGAAGCTTTCTTT.

This clonotype has a count of ten or more. The rearrangement joins TRBV7-6 to TRBJ2-2; D is unresolved. Germline assignment: CDR1 SGHVS and CDR2 FNYEAQ. The V and J ends lost 3 bases and 0 bases respectively, with 8 bases between them. The CDR3 runs to 15 residues. The CDR3 region has the DNA TGTGCCAGCAGCTTTCGTCTCGCGAACACCGGGGAGCTGTTTTTT. Translating it yields CASSFRLANTGELFF.